The T cell receptor (beta chain) described here comes from a study of cytomegalovirus exposure and HLA in healthy donors. Study-level results: CMV antigen specificity was confirmed in vitro for a few CMV-associated chains. Reported findings show TCR beta sequences accurately forecast HLA-A and HLA-B alleles in most subjects. Rare sequences made up most TCRs, while some public TCRs were found in many donors.

PCR was performed using 60 Vbeta and 13 Jbeta primers. Some clones are missing from TCRdb's copy, which holds only in-frame ones; the method was immunoSEQ multiplex PCR. The table includes around 150,000 clones, roughly 80% detected once. Germline V gene lookup returns CDR1 LNHDA and CDR2 SQIVND (reference sequence). Between the trimmed V and J ends, which lost 4 bases and 5 bases, there was a span of 14 bases. The CDR3 is made up of 14 amino acids. Comment on this clone: Its specificity is unknown.

This sequence joins TRBV19 and TRBJ2-5, with D possibly matching TRBD2 (7 bases). The sequenced sample was PBMCs. This TCR came from a male donor in good health and CMV-seronegative. The CDR3 DNA sequence: TGTGCCAGTAGTACCCCGGGGGGCTGGGAGACCCAGTACTTC. Amino acid sequence: CASSTPGGWETQYF.